The subject of this entry is one T cell receptor (beta chain). The clone's antigen remains unknown. Base qualities are not recorded, but no much larger clone differs from it by a single base. Other DNA sequences in the sample encode the same CDR3. The data were taken from a study of blood T cell repertoires in COVID-19 (dated by TCRdb to 2018 to 2021). Context from the whole study: Samples from collaborators originated in the United States, Italy and Spain and spanned both the acute and convalescent phases of COVID-19. The material from the prospective study consisted of cDNA or gDNA derived from T cells, B-cell-depleted T cells, or PBMCs. Deeply sampled blood TCRbeta repertoires from subjects exposed to, actively infected with, or recovered from COVID-19 were included in the dataset. A freely available public database, intended as a resource for researchers studying the immune response to SARS-CoV-2, is where the repertoires were released. The samples were drawn from the first 160 participants of the ongoing ImmuneRACE study and from more than 1,000 subjects provided by 6 global collaborators. A de-identified subject ID, COVID-19 status, age in years and sex were almost always included in the sample metadata. Where HLA class I and class II types were available, the types were taken from metadata supplied by the sample provider, not from assay-based typing.

TCRbeta CDR3 regions were amplified from genomic DNA by means of the immunoSEQ Assay, a bias-controlled multiplex PCR. The study's processing was this. The number of nucleated cells in each sample was estimated from the amplification of reference gene primers within the assay. To quantify the absolute abundance of each unique TCRbeta CDR3 rearrangement, sequence reads were collapsed and filtered. For each sample, productive Simpson clonality was calculated as the square root of Simpson's diversity index across productive rearrangements. Drawn from immuneACCESS, this table holds only the in-frame rearrangements with V and J called that TCRdb kept. Clones are partly lost; checked studies trace under half to an unresolved V gene and leave the rest unexplained. D and trimming come from the DNA, and the V and J calls and clone size come from that table. The sample table shows approximately 100,000 clones, and roughly 81% are seen once. Under 11% of the sample is held by the ten biggest clonotypes.

The germline V gene yields MDHEN for CDR1 and SYDVKM for CDR2. The CDR3 runs 13 amino acids, cysteine and phenylalanine included. Only the CDR3 region is kept as DNA, spanning 39 bases read in frame from base 1. The V end loses 7 bases and the J end loses 4 bases, and a stretch of 14 bases separates them. Results the study describes overall, beyond this receptor: The quantity of clinical and demographic metadata differed by source and by participant and was supplied without curation.

Whole blood was collected in K2EDTA tubes by collaborating institutions according to the institutions' own protocols. Collaborator samples were shipped for TCRbeta analysis as frozen whole blood, isolated PBMCs, or DNA extracted from either sample type. The V gene is TRBV28 and the J gene is TRBJ2-7; matching of 5 bases hints at TRBD1 as the D gene. The receptor was isolated from a human donor in a cohort sampled during active COVID-19. The source material was peripheral blood. The CDR3 protein sequence reads: CASNLGQGYEQYF. In nucleotides, the sequence is TGTGCCAGCAACCTGGGGCAGGGTTACGAGCAGTACTTC.